The clone carrying this TCR beta chain turned up a few times. What it binds is not known. The data derive from a study of CD8+ T cells in alopecia areata. Study background: It was oral tofacitinib, at 5 to 10 mg twice daily, that treated patients received. After 6 to 18 months of tofacitinib, follow-up continued 6 months off drug. General observations from the study: More clonal than normal scalp was lesional scalp, particularly alopecia totalis/universalis.

The V end lost 1 base, the J end lost 10 bases, and 16 bases lay between the germline ends. The CDR3 contains 14 residues. CDR1 SEHNR and CDR2 FQNEAQ come from the germline V gene (reference sequence). It was from alopecia areata patients that lesional scalp punch biopsies and peripheral blood were collected. The authors extracted RNA and reverse transcribed it into cDNA as the sequencing template. Profiling relied on immunoSEQ multiplex PCR, and the TCRdb table lists in-frame clones only, not all of them. The table shows more than 90,000 clones, with roughly two fifths occurring only once. This receptor was identified in a human donor with alopecia areata. Sequencing was performed on CD4+ T cells sorted from blood. V usage is TRBV7-9 and J usage is TRBJ1-1; maybe TRBD1 (5 bases). The CDR3 reads CASSLVGPGTGAFF. CDR3 sequence (DNA): TGTGCCAGCAGCTTAGTGGGGCCCGGGACGGGAGCTTTCTTT. Variable domain in full (rest from reference TRBV7-9 and TRBJ1-1): DTGVSQNPRHKITKRGQNVTFRCDPISEHNRLYWYRQTLGQGPEFLTYFQNEAQLEKSRLLSDRFSAERPKGSFSTLEIQRTEQGDSAMYLCASSLVGPGTGAFFGQGTRLTVV.